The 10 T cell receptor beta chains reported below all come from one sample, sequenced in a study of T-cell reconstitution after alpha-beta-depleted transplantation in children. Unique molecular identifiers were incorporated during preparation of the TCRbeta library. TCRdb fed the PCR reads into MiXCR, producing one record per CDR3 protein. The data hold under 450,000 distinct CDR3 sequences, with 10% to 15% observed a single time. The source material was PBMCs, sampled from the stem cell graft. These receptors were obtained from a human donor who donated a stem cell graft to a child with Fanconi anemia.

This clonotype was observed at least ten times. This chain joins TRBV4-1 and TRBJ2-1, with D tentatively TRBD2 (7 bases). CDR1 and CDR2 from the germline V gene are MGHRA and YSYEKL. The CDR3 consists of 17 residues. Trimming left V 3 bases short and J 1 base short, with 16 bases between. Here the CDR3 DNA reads TGCGCCAGCAGCCAGGGGCCAGGGGAGGGGTCCTACAATGAGCAGTTCTTC. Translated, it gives CASSQGPGEGSYNEQFF.

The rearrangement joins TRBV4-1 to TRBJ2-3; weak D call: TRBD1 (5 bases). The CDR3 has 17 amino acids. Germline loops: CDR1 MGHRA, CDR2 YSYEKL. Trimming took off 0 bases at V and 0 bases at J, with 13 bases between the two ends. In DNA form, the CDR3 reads TGCGCCAGCAGCCAAGACGGGCAGGGAAGGAGCACAGATACGCAGTATTTT. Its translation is CASSQDGQGRSTDTQYF.

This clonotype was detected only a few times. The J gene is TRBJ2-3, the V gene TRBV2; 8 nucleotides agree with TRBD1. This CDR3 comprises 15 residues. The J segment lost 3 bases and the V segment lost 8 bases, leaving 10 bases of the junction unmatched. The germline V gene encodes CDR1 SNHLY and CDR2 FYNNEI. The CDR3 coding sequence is TGTGCCAGCTCAACGGACAGGGAACCTACAGATACGCAGTATTTT. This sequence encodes CASSTDREPTDTQYF.

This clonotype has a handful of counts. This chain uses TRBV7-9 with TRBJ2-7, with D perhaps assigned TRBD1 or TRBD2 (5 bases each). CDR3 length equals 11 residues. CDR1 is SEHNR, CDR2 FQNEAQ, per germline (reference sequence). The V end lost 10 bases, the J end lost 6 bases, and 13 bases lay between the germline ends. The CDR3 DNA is TGTGCCAACAGAGGGGTTCGCGAGCAGTACGTC. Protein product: CANRGVREQYV.

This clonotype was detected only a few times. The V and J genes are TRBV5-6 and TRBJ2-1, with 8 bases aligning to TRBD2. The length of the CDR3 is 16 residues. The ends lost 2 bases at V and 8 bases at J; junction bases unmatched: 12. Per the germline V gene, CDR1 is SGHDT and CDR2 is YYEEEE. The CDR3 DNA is TGTGCCAGCAGCTTAGTAGTAAGCGGGGGCGGAGATGAGCAGTTCTTC. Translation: CASSLVVSGGGDEQFF.

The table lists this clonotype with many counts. CDR3 bases: TGTGCCAGCAGCTTCGACTCCTCAGCGCAGTACGTC. Translated, it gives CASSFDSSAQYV. The J gene is TRBJ2-7, the V gene TRBV5-5; D not certain. The CDR3 covers 12 residues. The V end was cut by 2 bases, the J end by 9 bases, with 12 bases between. The germline V gene encodes CDR1 SGHKS and CDR2 YYEKEE (reference sequence).

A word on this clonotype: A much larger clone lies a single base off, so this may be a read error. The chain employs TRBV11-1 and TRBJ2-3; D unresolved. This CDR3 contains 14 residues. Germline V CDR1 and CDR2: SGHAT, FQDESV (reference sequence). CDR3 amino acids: CASSLSSYTNTQYF. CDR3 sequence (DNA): TGTGCCAGCAGCTTATCTTCTTACACAAATACGCAGTATTTT.

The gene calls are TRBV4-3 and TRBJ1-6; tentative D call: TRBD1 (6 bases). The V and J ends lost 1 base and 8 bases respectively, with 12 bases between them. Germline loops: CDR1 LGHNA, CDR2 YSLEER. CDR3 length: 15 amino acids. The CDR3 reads CASSQGTDFDSPLHF. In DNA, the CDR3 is TGCGCCAGCAGCCAAGGGACAGATTTTGATTCACCCCTCCACTTT.

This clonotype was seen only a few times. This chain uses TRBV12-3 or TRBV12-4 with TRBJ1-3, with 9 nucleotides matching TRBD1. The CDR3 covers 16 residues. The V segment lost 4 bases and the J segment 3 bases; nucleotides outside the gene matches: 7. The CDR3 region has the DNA TGTGCCAGCAGTTCAATAGGGACAGGGTATGGAAACACCATATATTTT. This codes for CASSSIGTGYGNTIYF.

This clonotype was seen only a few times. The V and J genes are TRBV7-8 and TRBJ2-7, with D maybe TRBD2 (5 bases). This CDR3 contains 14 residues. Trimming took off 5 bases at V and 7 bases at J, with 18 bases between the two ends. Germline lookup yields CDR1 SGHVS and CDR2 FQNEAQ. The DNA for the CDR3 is TGTGCCAGCAGCAAAACCTTCGTGGACTCAGAGCAGTACGTC. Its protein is CASSKTFVDSEQYV.